This T cell receptor (beta chain) was identified during a study of shared clonotypes between healthy human individuals. For the study at large: Each donor's CD4 naive and CD4 memory cells filled three plates apiece, CD8 naive two, and CD8 memory one. Study observations and caveats: A generally larger estimated richness was seen in naive subsets than in memory subsets. Depth of sequencing was expected to influence donor clonotype sharing.

Each sorted subset replicate got 200 ng genomic DNA, 30,000 or so genomes. The assay was immunoSEQ multiplex PCR, and TCRdb's table has in-frame clones only and misses some. Among about 2.1 million clones listed, 80% to 95% were seen once. Naive CD8 cells lacked CD45RO, underwent positive selection for CCR7 and left out terminally differentiated effector memory CD45RA+ cells. This clone was seen a single time. Antigen: not known. Sequences were obtained from naive CD8+ T cells from PBMCs. This receptor was obtained from a man aged 18 to 29 in good health. Some clones in this sample may be carry-over from other donors' samples.

The DNA for the CDR3 is TGTGCCAGCAGCGGGCGGGAGGGTACTAACTATGGCTACACCTTC. Protein: CASSGREGTNYGYTF. The chain is built from TRBV2 and TRBJ1-2; no clear D gene. V was pared by 6 bases and J by 0 bases, with 14 bases between. CDR1 and CDR2 (germline): SNHLY, FYNNEI. The CDR3 extends over 15 amino acids.